The present TCR beta chain was sequenced within a study of cytomegalovirus exposure and HLA in healthy donors. General study findings and limits: Associated with cytomegalovirus, according to the listing, were fewer than 200 TCR beta chains. CMV antigen specificity of a few CMV-associated chains was confirmed in vitro. According to a subsequent analysis, TCR clusters identified in the first cohort showed a tendency to co-occur across the 120 or so validation repertoires.

With regard to this clone: The antigen is not known.

A roughly 120-subject validation cohort, separate from the approximately 700-subject first cohort, supplied the donors. Sequencing used immunoSEQ multiplex PCR; TCRdb keeps in-frame clones, though not all of them. This table has approximately 99,000 clones, roughly 95% appearing once. The germline V gene encodes CDR1 SGHAT and CDR2 FQNNGV. The CDR3 is made up of 15 amino acids. V was trimmed by 1 base and J by 2 bases, leaving 12 bases between them. J is TRBJ2-7 and V is TRBV11-2; TRBD2 might be the D (6 bases). Sequencing used PBMCs. The clonotype was recovered from a woman aged 18-29 years in good health and CMV-seronegative. The CDR3 loop reads CASSLAASVTYEQYF. CDR3 coding DNA: TGTGCCAGCAGCTTAGCAGCTAGCGTTACCTACGAGCAGTACTTC.